These 29 T cell receptor beta chains were sequenced from one sample in a study of blood T cell repertoires in COVID-19. Clones were sequenced by immunoSEQ multiplex PCR, and TCRdb holds only the in-frame ones, with some missing. Of 200,000 to 300,000 clones listed, 75% to 90% are singletons. The sample taken for sequencing was peripheral blood. Receptors originate from a man in his thirties or forties with active or convalescent COVID-19.

The chain recombines TRBV29-1 with TRBJ1-1, with D maybe TRBD1 (5 bases). The V and J ends lost 5 bases and 1 base respectively, with 14 bases between them. The germline gives CDR1 SQVTM, CDR2 ANQGSEA. The CDR3 is 14 residues long. CDR3 sequence: CSVPYLGQNTEAFF. CDR3 in DNA: TGCAGCGTTCCCTACCTCGGACAGAACACTGAAGCTTTCTTT.

V and J are TRBV19 and TRBJ1-2; perhaps TRBD1 as D (6 bases). The length of the CDR3 is 12 residues. V shed 9 bases and J shed 8 bases, with 16 bases lying between them. CDR1 and CDR2 (germline): LNHDA, SQIVND (reference sequence). This chain's CDR3 is CASLNRVVGYTF. CDR3 bases: TGTGCCAGCCTAAACAGGGTAGTCGGCTACACCTTC.

This sequence joins TRBV6-5 and TRBJ2-1; a possible D gene is TRBD2 (6 bases). CDR3 length: 15 amino acids. Germline lookup yields CDR1 MNHEY and CDR2 SVGAGI. Trimming pared 2 bases from V and 5 bases from J, leaving 13 bases between. Here the CDR3 reads CASSYTGLRNNEQFF. The CDR3 DNA follows: TGTGCCAGCAGTTACACGGGACTGAGAAACAATGAGCAGTTCTTC.

The chain uses TRBV11-2 and TRBJ1-1; unclear D gene. CDR1 SGHAT and CDR2 FQNNGV come from the germline V gene. This CDR3 has 14 residues. V gave up 8 bases and J gave up 11 bases, with 24 bases separating them. The CDR3 sequence is CASLSTLTGVPAFF. Written as DNA, the CDR3 is TGTGCCAGCCTTTCTACATTGACCGGGGTGCCCGCTTTCTTT.

V is TRBV6-5 and J is TRBJ2-7; 7 bases align to TRBD1. The V segment lost 8 bases and the J segment 0 bases; nucleotides outside the gene matches: 10. Germline V CDR1 and CDR2: MNHEY, SVGAGI. This CDR3 has 15 amino acids. In nucleotides, the CDR3 is TGTGCCAGCGGATTCCGGGACAGAATCTCCTACGAGCAGTACTTC. Protein: CASGFRDRISYEQYF.

This clone was observed a few times. The rearrangement uses TRBV4-2 and TRBJ2-3, with 10 bases matching TRBD1. V lost 0 bases, J lost 1 base, and 4 bases stayed unmatched. CDR3 length: 17 residues. The germline gives CDR1 LGHNA, CDR2 YNFKEQ. The CDR3 coding sequence is TGTGCCAGCAGCCAAGACTTCGGGACAGGGGGCACAGATACGCAGTATTTT. Amino acids: CASSQDFGTGGTDTQYF.

V is TRBV5-5 and J is TRBJ2-1; D is perhaps TRBD1 (5 bases). V gave up 7 bases and J gave up 0 bases, with 17 bases separating them. This CDR3 spans 16 amino acids. Germline V gene lookup returns CDR1 SGHKS and CDR2 YYEKEE (reference sequence). Here the CDR3 DNA reads TGTGCCAGCTCCTTGGGGCCATTTGGCTCCTACAATGAGCAGTTCTTC. This sequence encodes CASSLGPFGSYNEQFF.

This clone was observed once. The chain's CDR3 is CASSEFGQGLSYEQYF. The DNA for the CDR3 is TGCGCCAGCAGTGAGTTCGGACAGGGGCTCTCCTACGAGCAGTACTTC. V usage is TRBV10-2 and J usage is TRBJ2-7; 9 positions agree with TRBD1. This CDR3 spans 16 amino acids. The germline gives CDR1 WSHSY, CDR2 SAAADI. V gave up 1 base and J gave up 0 bases; unmatched junction bases: 4.

This sequence joins TRBV5-1 and TRBJ1-4; D remains ambiguous. The CDR3 is 14 amino acids. V lost 2 bases and J lost 6, with 11 bases in between. Germline lookup yields CDR1 SGHRS and CDR2 YFSETQ. This CDR3 reads CASSLTGDYEKLFF. CDR3 bases: TGCGCCAGCAGCTTAACCGGTGACTATGAAAAACTGTTTTTT.

The chain employs TRBV12-5 and TRBJ1-1; no clear D gene. The CDR3 consists of 13 residues. The V end was cut by 3 bases, the J end by 1 base, with 6 bases between. Germline CDR1 LGHNT, CDR2 FRNRAP. In DNA form, the CDR3 reads TGTGCTAGTGGTTTAGTAGAGAACACTGAAGCTTTCTTT. Encoded protein: CASGLVENTEAFF.

The V call is TRBV10-1, the J call TRBJ2-7, with a possible D match to TRBD2 (5 bases). The CDR3 length is 14 residues. V lost 0 bases and J lost 6, with 12 bases in between. The germline gives CDR1 WNHNN, CDR2 SYGVQD (reference sequence). This chain's CDR3 is CASSESQAGGEQYF. In DNA form, the CDR3 reads TGCGCCAGCAGTGAGTCCCAGGCGGGCGGCGAGCAGTACTTC.

The chain combines TRBV25-1 with TRBJ1-2; 9 bases align to TRBD1. The CDR3 runs to 16 residues. V lost 5 bases to trimming and J lost 4 bases; unmatched junction nucleotides: 11. CDR1 MGHDK and CDR2 SYGVNS come from the germline V gene. The CDR3 DNA sequence: TGTGCCAGCAGTCATGAACCGGGACAGGGAGGCTATGGCTACACCTTC. It codes for CASSHEPGQGGYGYTF.

J is TRBJ1-1 and V is TRBV10-3; D not resolved. The CDR3 has 11 amino acids. Germline V lookup: CDR1 ENHRY, CDR2 SYGVKD. V dropped 11 bases and J dropped 7 bases, with 14 bases sitting between them. CDR3 in DNA: TGTGCCGCCAGAAGCGCCTTTGAAGCTTTCTTT. Its translation is CAARSAFEAFF.

The chain carries TRBV29-1 and TRBJ1-2, with D possibly being TRBD1 (6 bases). The ends were cut back, 0 bases at V and 2 bases at J, with 10 bases in the middle. This CDR3 has 14 residues. Germline CDR1 SQVTM, CDR2 ANQGSEA. CDR3 DNA: TGCAGCGTTGAAGACTACGACAGGAACTATGGCTACACCTTC. Its protein product is CSVEDYDRNYGYTF.

The CDR3 DNA follows: TGTGCCAGCAGTACGACGCCGGGCAGGGGGTGTGACACCTTC. Amino acids: CASSTTPGRGCDTF. This chain uses TRBV28 with TRBJ1-2; 7 nucleotides agree with TRBD1. Germline lookup yields CDR1 MDHEN and CDR2 SYDVKM. Trimming took 5 bases from V and 12 from J; bases not matched to a gene: 15. This CDR3 contains 14 residues.

The chain couples TRBV3-1 (or the pseudogene TRBV3-2) to TRBJ2-1; TRBD2 agrees at 13 bases. Trimming took 4 bases from V and 8 from J; bases not matched to a gene: 8. This CDR3 is 16 amino acids long. Germline loops: CDR1 LGHDT, CDR2 YNNKEL (reference sequence). CDR3 residues: CASSLRLAGGRDEQFF. The CDR3 DNA reads as TGTGCCAGCAGCCTTCGACTAGCGGGGGGTAGGGATGAGCAGTTCTTC.

The chain uses TRBV27 and TRBJ1-6; D not certain. The V end lost 3 bases, the J end lost 10 bases, and 16 bases lay between the germline ends. Germline V gene data show CDR1 as MNHEY and CDR2 as SMNVEV (reference sequence). There are 15 residues in the CDR3. CDR3: CASSFSVPSSSPLHF. CDR3 DNA: TGTGCCAGCAGTTTCTCCGTCCCTTCGAGCTCACCCCTCCACTTT.

This clone appeared a single time. The chain carries TRBV6-2 or TRBV6-3 and TRBJ2-7, with D perhaps TRBD2 (5 bases). Germline V gene sequence: CDR1 MNHEY, CDR2 SVGEGT. V lost 2 bases and J 4 bases, leaving 6 bases between the germline ends. There are 12 residues in the CDR3. CDR3 in amino acids: CASSYPGYEQYF. Written as DNA, the CDR3 is TGTGCCAGCAGTTACCCGGGGTACGAGCAGTACTTC.

As DNA, the CDR3 is TGTGCCAGCACCAGAACAGGGGGCAACTATGGCTACACCTTC. Translating it yields CASTRTGGNYGYTF. The V gene is TRBV6-5, the J gene TRBJ1-2, with 9 bases matching TRBD1. CDR1 and CDR2 from the germline V gene are MNHEY and SVGAGI. The CDR3 has 14 residues. J was trimmed by 2 bases and V by 7 bases; bases with no gene match: 5.

V usage is TRBV2 and J usage is TRBJ1-5; D is uncertain. V gave up 3 bases and J gave up 4 bases, with 7 bases separating them. The germline gives CDR1 SNHLY, CDR2 FYNNEI. This CDR3 spans 13 amino acids. This chain's CDR3 is CASSDLFNQPQHF. The DNA of the CDR3 is TGTGCCAGCAGTGACCTCTTTAATCAGCCCCAGCATTTT.

The chain carries TRBV6-2 or TRBV6-3 and TRBJ2-5; 13 bases are a match to TRBD2. Germline assignment: CDR1 MNHEY and CDR2 SVGEGT. CDR3 length: 16 amino acids. J gave up 2 bases and V 4 bases, and 4 bases lay outside the gene matches. The CDR3 bases are TGTGCCAGCAGTTTGGGACTAGCGGGGAGTCAAGAGACCCAGTACTTC. Translating it yields CASSLGLAGSQETQYF.

The chain links TRBV19 to TRBJ1-2, with D possibly matching TRBD1 (6 bases). Germline V gene data show CDR1 as LNHDA and CDR2 as SQIVND (reference sequence). V lost 5 bases to trimming and J lost 5 bases, with 18 bases between them. The CDR3 is 15 residues long. Here the CDR3 DNA reads TGTGCCAGTAGTTCCCCGGGGGGGCATTGGTATGGCTACACCTTC. As protein: CASSSPGGHWYGYTF. The whole variable domain, filled in from reference TRBV19 and TRBJ1-2, reads DGGITQSPKYLFRKEGQNVTLSCEQNLNHDAMYWYRQDPGQGLRLIYYSQIVNDFQKGDIAEGYSVSREKKESFPLTVTSAQKNPTAFYLCASSSPGGHWYGYTFGSGTRLTVV.

The chain uses TRBV4-3 and TRBJ1-1; no firm D call. V lost 0 bases and J 2 bases, leaving 7 bases between the germline ends. The length of the CDR3 is 14 residues. Germline V lookup: CDR1 LGHNA, CDR2 YSLEER. DNA for the CDR3: TGCGCCAGCAGCCAAGATAACATAAACACTGAAGCTTTCTTT. Amino acid sequence: CASSQDNINTEAFF.

V and J are TRBV9 and TRBJ2-1, with unresolved D. CDR1 is SGDLS, CDR2 YYNGEE, per germline. CDR3 length: 13 amino acids. Trimming cost V 0 bases and J 8 bases, with 9 bases left between them. The CDR3 DNA follows: TGTGCCAGCAGCGTAGGTAGTTTAGATGAGCAGTTCTTC. Translating it yields CASSVGSLDEQFF. Full variable domain (remainder filled in from reference TRBV9 and TRBJ2-1): DSGVTQTPKHLITATGQRVTLRCSPRSGDLSVYWYQQSLDQGLQFLIQYYNGEERAKGNILERFSAQQFPDLHSELNLSSLELGDSALYFCASSVGSLDEQFFGPGTRLTVL.

V usage is TRBV5-1 and J usage is TRBJ2-1; possible D gene TRBD1, 5 bases. Germline V gene data show CDR1 as SGHRS and CDR2 as YFSETQ. The V and J ends lost 2 bases and 3 bases respectively, with 15 bases between them. This CDR3 comprises 16 residues. CDR3 nucleotide sequence: TGCGCCAGCAGCTTCTCCGCAGGGTCGGGCTACAATGAGCAGTTCTTC. It encodes CASSFSAGSGYNEQFF. Combining the CDR3 with reference TRBV5-1 and TRBJ2-1 gives the whole variable domain KAGVTQTPRYLIKTRGQQVTLSCSPISGHRSVSWYQQTPGQGLQFLFEYFSETQRNKGNFPGRFSGRQFSNSRSEMNVSTLELGDSALYLCASSFSAGSGYNEQFFGPGTRLTVL.

In DNA form, the CDR3 reads TGTGCCAGCAGTGAGACGGCCAGCGGGGGGAGCACAGATACGCAGTATTTT. Residues: CASSETASGGSTDTQYF. This chain uses TRBV2 with TRBJ2-3; 9 bases agree with TRBD2. The CDR3 spans 17 residues. V lost 3 bases and J lost 0; bases outside the gene matches: 7. CDR1 SNHLY and CDR2 FYNNEI come from the germline V gene. The whole variable domain, filled in from reference TRBV2 and TRBJ2-3, reads EPEVTQTPSHQVTQMGQEVILRCVPISNHLYFYWYRQILGQKVEFLVSFYNNEISEKSEIFDDQFSVERPDGSNFTLKIRSTKLEDSAMYFCASSETASGGSTDTQYFGPGTRLTVL.

This clone has just one count. The V gene is TRBV4-1, the J gene TRBJ2-7; 8 positions agree with TRBD2. Germline CDR1 is MGHRA and CDR2 is YSYEKL. The CDR3 runs 18 residues. J lost 6 bases, V lost 4 bases, and 20 bases had no gene match. This CDR3 is CASSPTGGAVSYIGEQYF. The CDR3 region has the DNA TGCGCCAGCAGCCCTACCGGGGGGGCAGTATCCTACATCGGCGAGCAGTACTTC.

The chain has TRBV27 and TRBJ1-5; TRBD1 agrees at 7 bases. V was clipped by 3 bases and J by 4 bases; unmatched bases: 0. This CDR3 has 13 amino acids. The germline gives CDR1 MNHEY, CDR2 SMNVEV (reference sequence). This CDR3 reads CASSFRGNQPQHF. In DNA form, the CDR3 reads TGTGCCAGCAGTTTCAGGGGGAATCAGCCCCAGCATTTT.

CDR3 loop: CASRDSGTGDYEQYF. CDR3 DNA sequence: TGTGCCAGCAGAGATTCCGGGACAGGTGATTACGAGCAGTACTTC. This rearrangement joins TRBV6-6 to TRBJ2-7; 8 nucleotides agree with TRBD1. This CDR3 region has 15 residues. Germline CDR1 is MNHNY and CDR2 is SVGAGI (reference sequence). The trim removed 6 bases at V and 4 bases at J, leaving 11 bases unmatched.